The rows below give T cell receptor beta chains drawn from one sample of a study of CD4 T cells in relation to SARS-CoV-2 and coronaviruses. Assay used: immunoSEQ multiplex PCR; TCRdb lists only in-frame clones, some missing. The table records approximately 59,000 clones, 87% of them present only once. The sample comprised memory CD4+ T cells from PBMCs. The receptors originated from a human donor in good health. CDR3s include the opening cysteine and the closing phenylalanine or tryptophan. Fields, in order: clone size, J gene, D gene, V gene, CDR3 protein, CDR3 DNA. D genes are given only for firm matches. Not all rows give a size; the values are once, few, many and, for expanded clones, a class.

NA TRBJ2-3 NA TRBV9 CASSTRTATDTQYF TGTGCCAGCAGCACTCGGACAGCCACAGATACGCAGTATTTT
once TRBJ2-7 NA TRBV6-1 CASSEALGHEQYF TGTGCCAGCAGTGAAGCCTTAGGCCATGAGCAGTACTTC
NA TRBJ2-4 NA TRBV6-5 CASSSSWGAGRNIQYF TGTGCCAGCAGTTCGTCCTGGGGGGCCGGTAGAAACATTCAGTACTTC
once TRBJ1-2 NA TRBV29-1 CSVEDSPRSGGGYTF TGCAGCGTTGAAGACTCCCCGCGGTCGGGGGGAGGCTACACCTTC
NA TRBJ2-2 TRBD1 TRBV6-5 CASRRDRDPTGELFF TGTGCCAGCCGGCGAGACAGGGACCCCACCGGGGAGCTGTTTTTT
NA TRBJ1-1 NA TRBV18 CASSPGGGGTEAFF TGTGCCAGCTCACCCGGGGGAGGGGGGACTGAAGCTTTCTTT
few TRBJ2-3 NA TRBV18 CASSNIGGSSADTQYF TGTGCCAGCTCGAATATCGGGGGATCGAGCGCAGATACGCAGTATTTT
NA TRBJ2-1 TRBD1 TRBV9 CASSAFGTGGYQWQFF TGTGCCAGCAGCGCCTTTGGGACAGGGGGGTACCAATGGCAGTTCTTC
few TRBJ2-7 NA TRBV5-1 CASSGGDSLEEQYF TGCGCCAGCAGCGGGGGGGACAGCCTCGAGGAGCAGTACTTC
few TRBJ1-6 NA TRBV2 CASSRRDGGDSPLHF TGTGCCAGCAGTCGACGGGACGGAGGTGATTCACCCCTCCACTTT
NA TRBJ2-1 NA TRBV16 CASEGDSYNEQFF TGTGCCAGCGAGGGGGACTCCTACAATGAGCAGTTCTTC
few TRBJ1-2 TRBD1 TRBV3-1/TRBV3-2 CASSPGTGGHGYTF TGTGCCAGCAGCCCAGGGACAGGGGGGCACGGCTACACCTTC
few TRBJ1-5 TRBD1 TRBV2 CASSTGGNQPQHF TGTGCCAGCAGCACAGGGGGAAATCAGCCCCAGCATTTT
NA TRBJ1-5 TRBD1 TRBV30 CAWRTGHQPQHF TGTGCCTGGAGGACAGGGCATCAGCCCCAGCATTTT
NA TRBJ2-5 TRBD1 TRBV2 CASSRDRGQETQYF TGTGCCAGCAGCCGGGACAGGGGGCAAGAGACCCAGTACTTC
NA TRBJ2-1 NA TRBV28 CASSDGRGRGVVGEQFF TGTGCCAGCAGCGACGGGAGGGGGCGCGGGGTGGTTGGTGAGCAGTTCTTC
NA TRBJ2-5 NA TRBV2 CAGQGRETQYF TGTGCCGGTCAGGGTCGCGAGACCCAGTACTTC
NA TRBJ1-6 TRBD1 TRBV7-8 CASLEGTGVFNSPLHF TGTGCCAGTCTAGAAGGGACAGGGGTTTTTAATTCACCCCTCCACTTT
NA TRBJ2-7 NA TRBV11-2 CASSLEGRTYEQYF TGTGCCAGCAGCTTAGAGGGCAGGACCTACGAGCAGTACTTC
NA TRBJ1-5 NA TRBV28 CASSFEGDQPQHF TGTGCCAGCAGTTTTGAAGGGGATCAGCCCCAGCATTTT
NA TRBJ1-1 TRBD1 TRBV5-1 CASSLNIIQGGTEAFF TGCGCCAGCAGCTTGAATATAATTCAGGGGGGGACTGAAGCTTTCTTT
NA TRBJ2-2 NA TRBV7-7 CASSSASAGGTGELFF TGTGCTAGCAGCTCCGCTTCGGCGGGTGGCACCGGGGAGCTGTTTTTT
once TRBJ2-6 TRBD1 TRBV7-9 CASSRDRAWGNVLTF TGTGCCAGCAGCCGGGACAGGGCATGGGGCAACGTCCTGACTTTC
NA TRBJ2-7 NA TRBV21-1 CANLIWDDTYEQYF TGTGCCAACTTAATTTGGGACGACACCTACGAGCAGTACTTC